One and the same sample provided the 29 T cell receptor beta chains below, sequenced in a study of CD8+ T cells in alopecia areata (dated by TCRdb to 2016 to 2019). The library was produced with the immunoSEQ multiplex PCR assay. To provide template for TCR sequencing, every sample had RNA extracted and reverse transcribed into cDNA. As stored in TCRdb, this immuneACCESS dataset retains in-frame rearrangements with V and J assigned. A fraction of the clones does not appear; measured against another copy, unresolved V genes explain less than half of the discrepancy, and the remainder lacks a known reason. This sample has around 300,000 clones in the table, none counted a single time. The ten top clones hold more than 0.95% of the sample. Cells from mouse cutaneous lymph nodes were pooled, stained for CD4, CD8alpha, NKG2D, NKG2ACE and other markers, and then sorted on a BD Influx. The specimen was CD4+ T cells sorted from a lymph node. These receptors originate from a C3H/HeJ mouse with alopecia areata. This strain is characterized by the MHC haplotype H2-k.

For this clone: Mouse names are used for the genes. The read is 4 residues too short to cover the CDR3 end, so that end is filled in from the germline J gene. The genes are TRBV13-1 and TRBJ2-5; D is ambiguous. CDR1 NSHNY and CDR2 SYGAGN come from the germline V gene. The CDR3 totals 13 residues. The CDR3 reads CASSDAAVDTQYF. The DNA read from the CDR3 is TGTGCCAGCAGTGATGCAGCGGTGGAC.

A word on this clone: Genes and germline come from the mouse. Sequencing ends 4 residues short of the CDR3 end; the germline J gene provides the rest. Other nucleotide sequences in the sample specify the same CDR3. The chain uses TRBV19 and TRBJ2-5, with D tentatively TRBD1 (6 bases). The germline V gene has CDR1 FNHDT and CDR2 SITEND (reference sequence). This CDR3 is built from 13 residues. This CDR3 is CASSIRGKDTQYF. CDR3 DNA (partial): TGTGCCAGCAGTATCAGGGGAAAAGAC.

This clone was observed a few times. Genes here carry mouse names. Other DNA sequences in this specimen translate into the identical CDR3. The chain's CDR3 is CASSGDWGQDTQYF. CDR3 DNA, as far as it was read: TGTGCCAGCAGTGGGGACTGGGGGCAAGAC. The chain employs TRBV13-3 and TRBJ2-5, with 11 bases lining up with TRBD2. With the read ending 4 residues before the CDR3 end, the germline J gene is used to fill in that end. The germline gives CDR1 NNHDY, CDR2 SYVADS. After removal of 3 bases from V and 3 bases from J, the junction contained 0 bases not matched to a gene. CDR3 length: 14 residues.

This clone was picked up a small number of times. Gene names follow the mouse nomenclature. Read data end 4 residues before the CDR3 end; the end is taken from the germline J gene. The rearrangement uses TRBV13-1 and TRBJ1-1; 8 positions match TRBD1. V lost 4 bases to trimming and J lost 1 base; unmatched junction nucleotides: 6. The CDR3 sequence is 15 residues long. Germline V gives CDR1 NSHNY, CDR2 SYGAGN. CDR3 bases read: TGTGCCAGCAGTCCCTCCGGGACAGGGAACACA. Translation gives CASSPSGTGNT. The CDR3 reads in full as CASSPSGTGNTEVFF.

In its sample, this clone was seen a few times. Genes and germline come from the mouse. The CDR3 end falls 4 residues outside the read, so it is completed with the germline J gene. This chain joins TRBV31 and TRBJ2-1; 8 bases map to TRBD2. V was pared by 0 bases and J by 3 bases, with 4 bases of the junction left unmatched. The CDR3 runs to 15 residues. The V gene's germline CDR1 is GKSSPN and CDR2 SITVG. The covered CDR3 bases are TGTGCCTGGAGTCTGGGGGGGCTAGTCTATGCT. Encoded protein: CAWSLGGLVYA. The full CDR3 reads CAWSLGGLVYAEQFF.

This clone came up a few times. Gene names denote mouse genes. The CDR3 end falls 4 residues outside the read, so it is completed with the germline J gene. V is TRBV13-2 and J is TRBJ2-1, with 8 positions matching TRBD2. Germline CDR1 NNHNN, CDR2 SYGAGS (reference sequence). The CDR3 runs to 14 residues. The CDR3 sequence is CASGPLGARAEQFF. CDR3 DNA (partial): TGTGCCAGCGGACCACTGGGGGCGAGGGCT.

There are a few counts of this clone. Genes and germline are mouse. The read gets to within 4 residues of the CDR3 end, and the germline J gene fills in the rest. The rearrangement uses TRBV13-3 and TRBJ2-3; 8 positions agree with TRBD2. V lost 2 bases, J lost 3 bases, and 5 bases stayed unmatched. In germline, CDR1 is NNHDY, CDR2 SYVADS. The CDR3 length is 15 residues. CDR3 residues: CASSEDWGRAETLYF. The covered CDR3 bases are TGTGCCAGCAGTGAAGACTGGGGCCGGGCAGAA.

On this clone: It may be a read error: a sequence one base away is much more abundant. Gene names and germline match the mouse. The read stops 4 residues short of the end of the CDR3; the missing end is completed from the germline J gene. The chain links TRBV5 to TRBJ1-2; 9 bases agree with TRBD1. Germline V gene sequence: CDR1 LGHNA, CDR2 YNLKQL (reference sequence). The CDR3 runs 14 residues. V lost 4 bases, J lost 3 bases, and 3 bases stayed unmatched. The CDR3 here is CASSPGTGHSDYTF. The sequenced CDR3 bases are TGTGCCAGCAGCCCCGGGACAGGGCACTCC.

This clone appeared a few times. Gene names follow the mouse nomenclature. The CDR3 goes on 4 residues after the read ends, and that part is filled in from the germline J gene. The chain combines TRBV5 with TRBJ2-1, with 9 bases that match TRBD1. The CDR3 length is 16 residues. CDR1 is LGHNA, CDR2 YNLKQL, per germline (reference sequence). After removal of 1 base from V and 6 bases from J, the junction contained 7 bases not matched to a gene. CDR3 sequence: CASSQGRDREGAEQFF. The sequenced part of the CDR3 DNA is TGTGCCAGCAGCCAAGGCCGGGACAGGGAGGGTGCT.

This clone showed up many times. These gene names are mouse names. The missing CDR3 end, 4 residues past where the read stops, is filled in from the germline J gene. The sample contains more than one DNA sequence encoding this CDR3. The chain couples TRBV13-1 to TRBJ2-3, with 7 nucleotides matching TRBD1. After removal of 1 base from V and 0 bases from J, the junction contained 2 bases not matched to a gene. Germline CDR1 reads NSHNY; CDR2 reads SYGAGN. This CDR3 contains 15 residues. Here the CDR3 reads CASSDLGQSAETLYF. The DNA read from the CDR3 is TGTGCCAGCAGTGATTTGGGACAGAGTGCAGAA.

For this clone: Germline and genes: mouse. Read sequence stops 4 residues before the CDR3 end, and the germline J gene provides the missing end. The chain has TRBV17 and TRBJ2-1, with TRBD2 matching over 8 bases. This CDR3 has 12 amino acids. CDR1 is MNHDT and CDR2 is YYDKIL in the germline V gene. The chain's CDR3 is CASSTGGAEQFF. CDR3 DNA, as far as it was read: TGTGCTAGCAGTACTGGGGGGGCT.

In its sample, this clone was seen a few times. Genes and germline are mouse. From the germline J gene comes the end of the CDR3, since the read stops 4 residues before it. The chain couples TRBV1 to TRBJ1-1; TRBD1 is a possible D gene (6 bases). Germline CDR1 NSQYPW, CDR2 LRSPGD (reference sequence). This CDR3 comprises 14 residues. CDR3 protein: CTCSADRGATEVFF. CDR3 bases read: TGCACCTGCAGTGCAGATCGGGGGGCGACA.

This clone was seen a few times. Germline and genes here are mouse. Read sequence stops 4 residues before the CDR3 end, and the germline J gene provides the missing end. The rearrangement joins TRBV13-3 to TRBJ2-3, with D perhaps TRBD1 (5 bases). V lost 5 bases to trimming and J lost 0 bases, with 13 bases between them. Per germline, CDR1 NNHDY and CDR2 SYVADS. The CDR3 is 15 residues long. The CDR3 loop is CASRHRSTSAETLYF. Incomplete CDR3 DNA: TGTGCCAGCAGGCACAGGAGCACTAGTGCAGAA.

This clone was seen more than once but under ten times. The genes and germline here are from mouse. The CDR3 end is not reached by the read, which stops 4 residues before it; the germline J gene fills it in. The sample contains more than one DNA sequence encoding this CDR3. The genes are TRBV31 and TRBJ2-5, with 9 bases aligning to TRBD2. The V gene's germline CDR1 is GKSSPN and CDR2 SITVG. CDR3 size: 14 residues. The CDR3: CAWSPGTGKDTQYF. The CDR3 DNA, read in part, is TGTGCCTGGAGCCCCGGGACTGGGAAAGAC. Filled out from reference TRBV31 and TRBJ2-5, the complete variable domain reads AQTIHQWPVAEIKAVGSPLSLGCTIKGKSSPNLYWYWQATGGTLQQLFYSITVGQVESVVQLNLSASRPKDDQFILSTEKLLLSHSGFYLCAWSPGTGKDTQYFGPGTRLLVL.

This clone was counted a few times. Any gene name here is a mouse gene name. Read data end 4 residues before the CDR3 end; the end is taken from the germline J gene. V and J are TRBV29 and TRBJ2-7, with 11 bases that match TRBD2. J was trimmed by 0 bases and V by 6 bases; bases with no gene match: 4. Germline lookup yields CDR1 MSHET and CDR2 SYDVDS. This CDR3 contains 15 residues. CDR3 bases read: TGTGCTAGCAGAGACTGGGGGGGAAGCTCCTAT. It codes for CASRDWGGSSY. The CDR3 reads in full as CASRDWGGSSYEQYF.

This clone came up a few times. Mouse names are used for the genes. The sequence runs out 4 residues before the end of the CDR3; the remainder is reconstructed from the germline J gene. The same CDR3 can be traced to other DNA sequences in this sample. V and J are TRBV17 and TRBJ2-1, with TRBD2 identical over 8 bases. V lost 2 bases, J lost 0 bases, and 0 bases stayed unmatched. This CDR3 spans 15 amino acids. The germline CDR1 and CDR2 sequences are MNHDT and YYDKIL. The CDR3 DNA, read in part, is TGTGCTAGCAGTAGACTGGGGGGTAACTATGCT. This sequence encodes CASSRLGGNYA. In full, the CDR3 reads CASSRLGGNYAEQFF.

This clone was observed a few times. Any gene name here is a mouse gene name. The read terminates 4 residues ahead of where the CDR3 ends, so the germline J gene completes it. This chain connects TRBV1 to TRBJ2-3; D is ambiguous. V lost 0 bases and J lost 0, with 10 bases in between. Germline V lookup: CDR1 NSQYPW, CDR2 LRSPGD (reference sequence). The CDR3 extends over 16 amino acids. The CDR3 loop reads CTCSADPRKSAETLYF. The CDR3 bases that were read are TGCACCTGCAGTGCAGATCCCAGAAAAAGTGCAGAA.

Concerning this clone itself: Mouse gene names apply. The missing CDR3 end, 3 residues past where the read stops, is filled in from the germline J gene. Other DNA sequences in the sample encode the same CDR3. This chain joins TRBV19 and TRBJ1-6, with 9 bases that match TRBD1. TRBJ1-6 is an ORF, with its function uncertain. Germline V gene sequence: CDR1 FNHDT, CDR2 SITEND (reference sequence). V was clipped by 7 bases and J by 7 bases; unmatched bases: 3. The CDR3 runs 13 residues. The CDR3 region is CASRDRVNSPLYF. The CDR3 bases that were read are TGTGCCAGCCGGGACAGGGTGAATTCGCCC.

The table lists this clone with a few counts. Gene names refer to mouse genes. The read falls 4 residues short of the CDR3 end, and the missing part is taken from the germline J gene. This sequence joins TRBV13-3 and TRBJ1-2; 10 bases map to TRBD1. V shed 5 bases and J 2 bases; nucleotides not matched to a gene: 0. Germline loops: CDR1 NNHDY, CDR2 SYVADS. The CDR3 sequence is 13 residues long. CDR3 sequence reads: CASRTGGNSDYTF. Partial CDR3 DNA: TGTGCCAGCAGGACAGGGGGCAACTCC.

This clone was detected a few times. Gene names and germline match the mouse. The sequenced CDR3 bases are TGTGCCTGGAGCGGGACACACCAAGAC. Amino acid sequence: CAWSGTHQD. The full-length CDR3 reads as CAWSGTHQDTQYF. V and J are TRBV31 and TRBJ2-5; D possibly corresponds to TRBD1 (6 bases). From the germline J gene comes the end of the CDR3, since the read stops 4 residues before it. In germline, CDR1 is GKSSPN, CDR2 SITVG. This CDR3 is 13 amino acids long. Between the trimmed V and J ends, which lost 3 bases and 1 base, there was a span of 8 bases.

Of note for this clone: Germline and genes here are mouse. The read finishes 4 residues shy of the CDR3 end, and the germline J gene is used to complete it. The sample holds other DNA sequences that translate to the same CDR3. The chain uses TRBV5 and TRBJ2-5, with a tentative D call TRBD2 (6 bases). The length of the CDR3 is 15 residues. Germline CDR1 LGHNA, CDR2 YNLKQL (reference sequence). This CDR3 reads CASSQDLWGEDTQYF. The CDR3 bases that were read are TGTGCCAGCAGCCAAGATCTCTGGGGAGAAGAC.

Points on this clone: Any gene name here is a mouse gene name. The observed sequence ends 4 residues before the CDR3 terminus, with the missing tail filled in from the germline J gene. The rearrangement uses TRBV1 and TRBJ1-1; D is unresolved. Germline V gene lookup returns CDR1 NSQYPW and CDR2 LRSPGD (reference sequence). The CDR3 is 11 residues long. CDR3 loop: CTCSAHGEVFF. CDR3 DNA, as far as it was read: TGCACCTGCAGTGCACACGGA.

The table lists this clone with a few counts. Genes and germline are mouse. Sequencing ends 4 residues short of the CDR3 end; the germline J gene provides the rest. The identical CDR3 is also encoded by other nucleotide sequences in the sample. The rearrangement joins TRBV13-1 to TRBJ2-4; D not certain. Germline V gives CDR1 NSHNY, CDR2 SYGAGN. This CDR3 has 12 residues. CDR3 amino acids: CASSDSKNTLYF. The CDR3 DNA, read in part, is TGTGCCAGCAGTGATTCAAAAAAC.

A few counts support this clone. Gene names and germline refer to mouse. The missing CDR3 end, 4 residues past where the read stops, is filled in from the germline J gene. This chain uses TRBV14 with TRBJ1-1, with 9 bases fitting TRBD1. Germline V CDR1 and CDR2: SGHDT, FRDEAV. Germline trimming cut 2 bases from V and 2 bases from J; bases unmatched to any gene: 4. CDR3 size: 15 residues. The DNA read from the CDR3 is TGTGCCAGCAGTTTACAGGGGGCCCCCAACACA. Its translation is CASSLQGAPNT. The full CDR3 is CASSLQGAPNTEVFF.

A note on this clone: The gene symbols are mouse symbols. The observed sequence ends 4 residues before the CDR3 terminus, with the missing tail filled in from the germline J gene. This chain joins TRBV13-3 and TRBJ2-3, with D unclear. The germline CDR1 and CDR2 sequences are NNHDY and SYVADS. V lost 3 bases and J 4 bases, leaving 9 bases between the germline ends. CDR3 length: 13 amino acids. The CDR3 loop is CASSVHKTETLYF. The part of the CDR3 DNA that was read is TGTGCCAGCAGTGTTCACAAAACAGAA.

This clone was counted between two and nine times. The genes are named according to mouse. The CDR3 goes on 4 residues after the read ends, and that part is filled in from the germline J gene. The rearrangement uses TRBV5 and TRBJ2-7; 7 bases align to TRBD2. The V segment lost 0 bases and the J segment 3 bases; nucleotides outside the gene matches: 5. The CDR3 is made up of 15 amino acids. The germline CDR1 and CDR2 sequences are LGHNA and YNLKQL (reference sequence). CDR3 bases read: TGTGCCAGCAGCCAAGAGAAGGCTGGGGGCTAT. It is translated as CASSQEKAGGY. The entire CDR3 reads CASSQEKAGGYEQYF.

This clone turned up a few times. Gene labels here are mouse ones. The CDR3 goes on 4 residues after the read ends, and that part is filled in from the germline J gene. The chain is built from TRBV1 and TRBJ2-7, with TRBD2 matching over 7 bases. The germline CDR1 and CDR2 sequences are NSQYPW and LRSPGD (reference sequence). The CDR3 spans 12 residues. The CDR3 bases that were read are TGCACCTGCAGTGGGGGACTGTAT. Translated, it gives CTCSGGLY. The whole CDR3 protein is CTCSGGLYEQYF. Based on the CDR3 plus reference TRBV1 and TRBJ2-7, the full variable domain is VTLLEQNPRWRLVPRGQAVNLRCILKNSQYPWMSWYQQDLQKQLQWLFTLRSPGDKEVKSLPGADYLATRVTDTELRLQVANMSQGRTLYCTCSGGLYEQYFGPGTRLTVL.

The table lists this clone with a few counts. These gene names are mouse names. The DNA ends 4 residues before the CDR3 does, and the rest of the CDR3 is filled in from the germline J gene. This chain links TRBV17 with TRBJ2-5, with a possible D match to TRBD2 (6 bases). The CDR3 contains 13 residues. The germline CDR1 and CDR2 sequences are MNHDT and YYDKIL. The sequenced CDR3 bases are TGTGCTAGCAGTACTGGGGAACGAGAC. Encoded protein: CASSTGERD. The complete CDR3 reads CASSTGERDTQYF.

Comments on this clone: Mouse gene names and germline throughout. The read ends 4 residues before the CDR3 terminus; that terminus is restored from the germline J gene. The V gene is TRBV31, the J gene TRBJ2-3; 13 positions agree with TRBD2. The trim removed 1 base at V and 1 base at J, leaving 2 bases unmatched. CDR1 and CDR2 from the germline V gene are GKSSPN and SITVG. The CDR3 length is 16 residues. CDR3: CAWSPGTGGGAETLYF. Partial CDR3 DNA: TGTGCCTGGAGTCCCGGGACTGGGGGGGGTGCAGAA.